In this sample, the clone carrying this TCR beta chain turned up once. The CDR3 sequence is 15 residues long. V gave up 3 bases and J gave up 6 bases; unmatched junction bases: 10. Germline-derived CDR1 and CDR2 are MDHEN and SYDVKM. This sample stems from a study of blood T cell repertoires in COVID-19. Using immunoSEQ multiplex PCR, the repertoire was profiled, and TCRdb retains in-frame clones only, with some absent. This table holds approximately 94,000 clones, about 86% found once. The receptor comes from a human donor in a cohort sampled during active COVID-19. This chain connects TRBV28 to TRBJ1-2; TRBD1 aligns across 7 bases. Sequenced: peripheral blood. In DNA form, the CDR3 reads TGTGCCAGCAGTTTCATGGGACAGCCTCATCATGGCTACACCTTC. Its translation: CASSFMGQPHHGYTF.